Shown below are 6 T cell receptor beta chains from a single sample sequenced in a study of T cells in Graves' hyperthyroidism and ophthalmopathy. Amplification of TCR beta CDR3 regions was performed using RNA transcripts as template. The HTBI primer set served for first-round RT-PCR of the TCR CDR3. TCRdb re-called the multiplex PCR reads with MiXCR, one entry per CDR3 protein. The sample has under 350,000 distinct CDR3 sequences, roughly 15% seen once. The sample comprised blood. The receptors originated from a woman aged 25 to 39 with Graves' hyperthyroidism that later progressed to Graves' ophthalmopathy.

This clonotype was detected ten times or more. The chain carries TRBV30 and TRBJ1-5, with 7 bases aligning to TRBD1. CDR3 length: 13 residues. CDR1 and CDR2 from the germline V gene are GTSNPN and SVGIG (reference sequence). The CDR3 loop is CAWGTVSNQPQHF. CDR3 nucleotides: TGTGCTTGGGGGACAGTAAGCAATCAGCCCCAGCATTTT.

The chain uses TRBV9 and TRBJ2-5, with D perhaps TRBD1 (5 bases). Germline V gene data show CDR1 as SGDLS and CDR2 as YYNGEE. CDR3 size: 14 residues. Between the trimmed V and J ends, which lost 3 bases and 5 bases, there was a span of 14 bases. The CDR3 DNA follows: TGTGCCAGCAGCGGTCCCAGGGATGGGGAGACCCAGTACTTC. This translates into CASSGPRDGETQYF.

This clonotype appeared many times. The CDR3: CASSLRSSGSAETQYF. The CDR3 region has the DNA TGTGCCAGCAGCCTACGCTCCAGCGGGAGTGCGGAGACCCAGTACTTC. The chain combines TRBV13 with TRBJ2-5; 8 nucleotides align to TRBD2. After removal of 5 bases from V and 5 bases from J, the junction contained 13 bases not matched to a gene. Germline V lookup: CDR1 PRHDT, CDR2 FYEKMQ (reference sequence). The CDR3 covers 16 residues. The whole variable domain, remainder taken from reference TRBV13 and TRBJ2-5, is AAGVIQSPRHLIKEKRETATLKCYPIPRHDTVYWYQQGPGQDPQFLISFYEKMQSDKGSIPDRFSAQQFSDYHSELNMSSLELGDSALYFCASSLRSSGSAETQYFGPGTRLLVL.

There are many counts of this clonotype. DNA for the CDR3: TGTGCCAGCAGTCTCGCCCCTAGCGGGAGGACACATGAGCAGTTCTTC. Translating it yields CASSLAPSGRTHEQFF. V and J are TRBV28 and TRBJ2-1; 11 positions match TRBD2. Germline V gene sequence: CDR1 MDHEN, CDR2 SYDVKM. The CDR3 is 16 amino acids. J gave up 8 bases and V 5 bases, and 11 bases lay outside the gene matches.

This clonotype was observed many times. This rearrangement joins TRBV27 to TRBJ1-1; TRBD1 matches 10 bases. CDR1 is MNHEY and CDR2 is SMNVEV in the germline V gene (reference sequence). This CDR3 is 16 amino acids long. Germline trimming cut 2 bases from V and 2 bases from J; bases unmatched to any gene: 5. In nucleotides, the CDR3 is TGTGCCAGCAGTTTAGCGCGGACAGGGGGAAACACTGAAGCTTTCTTT. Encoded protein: CASSLARTGGNTEAFF.

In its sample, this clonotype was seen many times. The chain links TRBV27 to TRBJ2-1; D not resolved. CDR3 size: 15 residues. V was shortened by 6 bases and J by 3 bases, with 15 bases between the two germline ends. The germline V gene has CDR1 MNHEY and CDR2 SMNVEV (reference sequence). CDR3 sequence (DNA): TGTGCCAGCAGGCTTGATGCGGCCAACTACAATGAGCAGTTCTTC. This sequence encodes CASRLDAANYNEQFF.